One T cell receptor (beta chain) is described in this entry. These data come from a study of blood T cell repertoires in COVID-19. The data were produced by immunoSEQ multiplex PCR, yet TCRdb's version contains in-frame clones alone and is incomplete. The repertoire holds around 360,000 clones, with more than 85% as singletons. The CDR3 totals 15 residues. Trimming took 7 bases from V and 1 from J; bases not matched to a gene: 6. Germline V lookup: CDR1 ENHRY, CDR2 SYGVKD. All enrollees were roughly 18 to 95 years old and from approximately 24 US areas. Sequencing was performed on PBMCs or T cells enriched from blood (not recorded which). V gene TRBV10-3 combines with J gene TRBJ2-2; 7 nucleotides line up with TRBD1. The sequence was obtained from a woman aged 25 to 39 who had recovered from COVID-19. CDR3 sequence reads: CAINRDSENTGELFF. The CDR3 bases are TGTGCCATCAACCGGGACAGTGAGAACACCGGGGAGCTGTTTTTT.